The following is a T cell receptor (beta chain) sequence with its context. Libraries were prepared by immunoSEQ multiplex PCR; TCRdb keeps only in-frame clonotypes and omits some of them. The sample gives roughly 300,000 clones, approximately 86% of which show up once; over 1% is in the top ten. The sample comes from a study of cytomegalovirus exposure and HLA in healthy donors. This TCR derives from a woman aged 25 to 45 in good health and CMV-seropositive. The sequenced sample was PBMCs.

DNA for the CDR3: TGCGCCAGCAGCCAAGATGTGGCTAGCGGGAGTCGGGGCAATGAGCAGTTCTTC. Translation: CASSQDVASGSRGNEQFF. The gene calls are TRBV4-3 and TRBJ2-1; 10 positions match TRBD2. The junction had 11 bases not matched to a gene; V was cut back by 0 bases and J by 6 bases. Germline CDR1 is LGHNA and CDR2 is YSLEER. The CDR3 contains 18 residues.